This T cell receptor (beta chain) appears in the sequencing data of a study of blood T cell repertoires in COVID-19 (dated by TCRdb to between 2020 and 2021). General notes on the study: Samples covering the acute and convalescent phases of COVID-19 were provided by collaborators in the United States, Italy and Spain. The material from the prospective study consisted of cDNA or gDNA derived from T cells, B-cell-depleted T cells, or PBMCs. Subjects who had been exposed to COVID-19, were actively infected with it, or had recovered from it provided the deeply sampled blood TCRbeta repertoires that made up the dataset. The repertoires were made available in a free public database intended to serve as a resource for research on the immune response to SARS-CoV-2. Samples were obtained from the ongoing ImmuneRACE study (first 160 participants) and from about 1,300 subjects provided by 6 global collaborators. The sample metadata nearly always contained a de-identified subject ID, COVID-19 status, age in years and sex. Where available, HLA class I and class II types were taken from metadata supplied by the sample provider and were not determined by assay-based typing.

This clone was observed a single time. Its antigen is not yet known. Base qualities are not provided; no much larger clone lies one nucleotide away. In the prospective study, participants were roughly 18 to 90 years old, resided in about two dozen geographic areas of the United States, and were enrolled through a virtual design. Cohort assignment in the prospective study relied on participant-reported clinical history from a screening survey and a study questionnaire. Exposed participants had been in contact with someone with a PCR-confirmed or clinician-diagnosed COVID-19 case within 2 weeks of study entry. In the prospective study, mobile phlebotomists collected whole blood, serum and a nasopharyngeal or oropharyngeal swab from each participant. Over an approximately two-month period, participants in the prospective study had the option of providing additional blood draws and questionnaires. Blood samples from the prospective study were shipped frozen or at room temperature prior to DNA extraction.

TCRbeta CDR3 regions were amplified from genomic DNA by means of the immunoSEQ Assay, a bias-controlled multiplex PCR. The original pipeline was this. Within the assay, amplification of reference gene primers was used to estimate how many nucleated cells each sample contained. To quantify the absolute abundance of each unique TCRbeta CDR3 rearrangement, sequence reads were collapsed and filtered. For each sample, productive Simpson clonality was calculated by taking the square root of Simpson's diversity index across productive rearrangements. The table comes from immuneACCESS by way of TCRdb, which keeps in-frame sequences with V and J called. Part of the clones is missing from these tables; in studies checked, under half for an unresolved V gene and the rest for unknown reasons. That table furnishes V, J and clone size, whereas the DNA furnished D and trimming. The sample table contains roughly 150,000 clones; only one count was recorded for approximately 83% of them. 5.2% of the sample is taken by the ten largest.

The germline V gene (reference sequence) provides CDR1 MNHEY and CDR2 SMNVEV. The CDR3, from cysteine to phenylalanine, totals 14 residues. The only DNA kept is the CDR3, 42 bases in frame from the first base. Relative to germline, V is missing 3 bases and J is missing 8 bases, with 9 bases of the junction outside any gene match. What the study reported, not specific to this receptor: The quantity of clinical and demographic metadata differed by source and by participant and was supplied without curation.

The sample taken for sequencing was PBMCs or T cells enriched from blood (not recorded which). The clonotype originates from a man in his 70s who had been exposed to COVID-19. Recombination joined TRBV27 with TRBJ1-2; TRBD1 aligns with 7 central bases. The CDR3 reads CASSFSDRAGGYTF. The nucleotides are TGTGCCAGCAGTTTTAGTGACAGGGCAGGAGGCTACACCTTC.